Following are 14 T cell receptor beta chains from one sample sequenced in a study of graft-versus-host responses after intestinal transplantation. Profiling relied on immunoSEQ multiplex PCR, and the TCRdb table lists in-frame clones only, not all of them. The data hold roughly 46,000 clones, with approximately 92% observed a single time. This sample comprised PBMCs, obtained 786 days after a first intestinal transplant, on the day of a second. These receptors were taken from a human patient who received an intestinal transplant, so some T cells may come from the graft donor.

The chain carries TRBV7-3 and TRBJ2-3; a possible D gene is TRBD2 (6 bases). CDR1 and CDR2 from the germline V gene are SGHTA and FQGTGA. Trimming took 5 bases from V and 2 from J, leaving 14 bases between them. The CDR3 is made up of 15 amino acids. The CDR3 reads CASSTYGGSTDTQYF. CDR3 in DNA: TGTGCCAGCAGCACATACGGGGGTTCCACAGATACGCAGTATTTT.

In this sample, this clone turned up once. The V and J genes are TRBV18 and TRBJ2-1, with 7 bases matching TRBD2. This CDR3 spans 15 amino acids. V lost 2 bases, J lost 6 bases, and 7 bases stayed unmatched. CDR1 is KGHSH, CDR2 LQKENI, per germline. CDR3 in amino acids: CASSPSAGEGNEQFF. The CDR3 DNA reads TGTGCCAGCTCACCATCGGCGGGAGAGGGCAATGAGCAGTTCTTC.

V gene TRBV28 combines with J gene TRBJ2-7, with TRBD1 as a possible D gene (6 bases). Deletions cut 5 bases from V and 4 bases from J, with 12 bases between. Germline V CDR1 and CDR2: MDHEN, SYDVKM. The length of the CDR3 is 13 residues. CDR3 in DNA: TGTGCCAGCAGTCAGGGGTGGGCGTACGAGCAGTACTTC. Encoded protein: CASSQGWAYEQYF. The full variable domain, its missing parts supplied by reference TRBV28 and TRBJ2-7, is DVKVTQSSRYLVKRTGEKVFLECVQDMDHENMFWYRQDPGLGLRLIYFSYDVKMKEKGDIPEGYSVSREKKERFSLILESASTNQTSMYLCASSQGWAYEQYFGPGTRLTVT.

This clone was found once. The chain combines TRBV9 with TRBJ1-2; the D is unclear. Germline V gene sequence: CDR1 SGDLS, CDR2 YYNGEE. This CDR3 is 15 amino acids long. V shed 4 bases and J shed 6 bases, with 19 bases lying between them. The CDR3 region has the DNA TGTGCCAGCAGCACATCCTCGGGCCTCCCCAATGGCTACACCTTC. Amino acid sequence: CASSTSSGLPNGYTF.

V usage is TRBV5-1 and J usage is TRBJ2-7, with no clear D. Looked up from germline, CDR1 is SGHRS and CDR2 is YFSETQ. This CDR3 is 15 amino acids long. V shed 2 bases and J shed 2 bases, with 14 bases lying between them. For the CDR3, the DNA is TGCGCCAGCAGCTTCACCCCAGACATAGCCTACGAGCAGTACTTC. Translation gives CASSFTPDIAYEQYF.

This sequence joins TRBV15 and TRBJ2-7, with 9 positions matching TRBD1. The CDR3 has 15 amino acids. Germline values: CDR1 LNHNV, CDR2 YYDKDF (reference sequence). V lost 0 bases and J lost 1; bases outside the gene matches: 1. The CDR3, as DNA: TGTGCCACCAGCAGAGAACAGGGGGCTTCCTACGAGCAGTACTTC. It translates to CATSREQGASYEQYF.

This clone was seen only once. The V gene is TRBV7-8, the J gene TRBJ2-1; tentatively, D is TRBD2 (6 bases). Trimming left V 7 bases short and J 9 bases short, with 25 bases between. Per germline, CDR1 SGHVS and CDR2 FQNEAQ. CDR3 length equals 16 residues. DNA for the CDR3: TGTGCCAGCACCGTAAGGGGAGGCGGACTTAGCACTGAGCAGTTCTTC. Translated, it gives CASTVRGGGLSTEQFF.

The chain carries TRBV29-1 and TRBJ2-1; D is perhaps TRBD2 (5 bases). Germline V gene lookup returns CDR1 SQVTM and CDR2 ANQGSEA. The CDR3 consists of 15 residues. V shed 6 bases and J shed 4 bases, with 19 bases lying between them. The CDR3 DNA reads as TGCAGCGTCCTGGATGGGGAGCCAAGATACAATGAGCAGTTCTTC. Translating it yields CSVLDGEPRYNEQFF.

CDR3 DNA sequence: TGTGCCATATCGGCAGACAATCAGCCCCAGCATTTT. It codes for CAISADNQPQHF. The chain joins TRBV28 to TRBJ1-5; D uncertain. The CDR3 covers 12 residues. V was shortened by 10 bases and J by 3 bases, with 10 bases between the two germline ends. Germline V gene lookup returns CDR1 MDHEN and CDR2 SYDVKM.

The chain is built from TRBV11-2 and TRBJ2-1, with TRBD2 matching over 9 bases. V trimming: 1 base; J trimming: 5 bases; junction bases outside the gene matches: 9. The CDR3 is made up of 17 amino acids. Germline V gene data show CDR1 as SGHAT and CDR2 as FQNNGV. The CDR3 nucleotides are TGTGCCAGCAGCTTAGCCAGTAGCGGGAGAACCCACAATGAGCAGTTCTTC. Translating it yields CASSLASSGRTHNEQFF.

The rearrangement links TRBV2 to TRBJ1-5; TRBD1 aligns across 10 bases. Germline V CDR1 and CDR2: SNHLY, FYNNEI. This CDR3 is built from 15 residues. Trimming took 5 bases from V and 6 from J; bases not matched to a gene: 7. CDR3 sequence reads: CASSQSGTGVQPQHF. CDR3 in DNA: TGTGCCAGCAGTCAATCGGGGACAGGGGTTCAGCCCCAGCATTTT. Variable domain in full (rest from reference TRBV2 and TRBJ1-5): EPEVTQTPSHQVTQMGQEVILRCVPISNHLYFYWYRQILGQKVEFLVSFYNNEISEKSEIFDDQFSVERPDGSNFTLKIRSTKLEDSAMYFCASSQSGTGVQPQHFGDGTRLSIL.

Only one count was recorded for this clone. The chain has TRBV19 and TRBJ2-3, with 13 positions matching TRBD2. Germline V CDR1 and CDR2: LNHDA, SQIVND (reference sequence). V gave up 9 bases and J gave up 10 bases; unmatched junction bases: 10. This CDR3 has 14 amino acids. CDR3 loop: CASGGTSGISSQYF. DNA of the CDR3: TGTGCCAGCGGTGGGACTAGCGGGATCAGTTCGCAGTATTTT.

A remark on this clone: Other DNA sequences in the same sample also yield this CDR3. J is TRBJ1-6 and V is TRBV15; D is unclear. V lost 0 bases and J 10 bases, leaving 19 bases between the germline ends. Germline CDR1 reads LNHNV; CDR2 reads YYDKDF (reference sequence). This CDR3 contains 17 residues. The CDR3 spells CATSRDRPPMWNSPLHF. DNA of the CDR3: TGTGCCACCAGCAGAGATAGGCCCCCTATGTGGAACTCACCCCTCCACTTT.

This sequence joins TRBV6-5 and TRBJ2-1; 7 nucleotides align to TRBD1. Germline V gene data show CDR1 as MNHEY and CDR2 as SVGAGI. The V gene end was trimmed by 8 bases and the J gene end by 7 bases; junction bases not matched to a gene: 11. This CDR3 region has 14 residues. CDR3 protein: CASGWVGGINEQFF. The CDR3 region has the DNA TGTGCCAGCGGATGGGTAGGGGGCATAAATGAGCAGTTCTTC.